This note documents a single T cell receptor (beta chain) sequence. Adults between roughly 18 and 90 years of age took part from 20 to 25 US areas. The study counted Cohort 3 donors as recovered given two negative PCRs, clearance, or symptom resolution. Profiled with immunoSEQ multiplex PCR; TCRdb holds only in-frame clones, not every one. The sample lists a few hundred thousand clones, about 86% occurring once. The data originate from a study of blood T cell repertoires in COVID-19. The overall study: Donors in the United States, Italy and Spain gave samples during acute or convalescent COVID-19. Nucleic acid was either cDNA or gDNA, and it came from T cells, B-cell-depleted T cells, or PBMCs.

The receptor was derived from a woman aged 45 to 65 who had recovered from COVID-19. The sample taken for sequencing was PBMCs or T cells enriched from blood (not recorded which).

The CDR3 reads CASSYNLDSFMNTEAFF. The DNA for the CDR3 is TGTGCCAGCAGTTATAACTTGGACAGCTTCATGAACACTGAAGCTTTCTTT. V and J are TRBV28 and TRBJ1-1; tentative D call: TRBD1 (6 bases). The germline V and J ends were trimmed by 4 bases and 0 bases, with 18 bases remaining between them. Germline V gene sequence: CDR1 MDHEN, CDR2 SYDVKM. The CDR3 contains 17 residues.